The rows below give T cell receptor beta chains drawn from one sample of a study of sequential checkpoint blockade in melanoma. Only in-frame clones appear in the TCRdb table, and some are missing; sequencing was by immunoSEQ multiplex PCR. The sample lists around 7,000 clones; 78% were seen once. Sequencing was performed on CD8+ T cells sorted from blood (inferred from file names), taken from a patient given nivolumab and ipilimumab in sequence. The receptors originated from a human donor with melanoma. Each CDR3 is given with its conserved first and last residue. Each record gives: J gene, V gene, CDR3 protein.

J gene: TRBJ2-1
V gene: TRBV11-2
CDR3 protein: CASSLGSSGSGNEQFF

J gene: TRBJ1-2
V gene: TRBV28
CDR3 protein: CASSSGQGAYGYTF

J gene: TRBJ1-5
V gene: TRBV18
CDR3 protein: CASSSTDRVWALNQPQHF

J gene: TRBJ2-1
V gene: TRBV4-2
CDR3 protein: CASSQDPILAGEQFF

J gene: TRBJ2-3
V gene: TRBV21-1
CDR3 protein: CASSFRSRDRGRYSTDTQYF

J gene: TRBJ2-2
V gene: TRBV30
CDR3 protein: CAWSVGTGGTGELFF

J gene: TRBJ2-1
V gene: TRBV7-9
CDR3 protein: CASRGIRLRNEQFF

J gene: TRBJ1-1
V gene: TRBV19
CDR3 protein: CASSPLTGTEAFF

J gene: TRBJ1-5
V gene: TRBV19
CDR3 protein: CASSIVTGGTQPQHF

J gene: TRBJ1-1
V gene: TRBV7-9
CDR3 protein: CASSPVLGQIYTEAFF

J gene: TRBJ1-5
V gene: TRBV19
CDR3 protein: CASLGGRNQPQHF

J gene: TRBJ2-5
V gene: TRBV5-4
CDR3 protein: CASSSRDFREQYF

J gene: TRBJ2-7
V gene: TRBV11-2
CDR3 protein: CASSLGSGVYEQYF